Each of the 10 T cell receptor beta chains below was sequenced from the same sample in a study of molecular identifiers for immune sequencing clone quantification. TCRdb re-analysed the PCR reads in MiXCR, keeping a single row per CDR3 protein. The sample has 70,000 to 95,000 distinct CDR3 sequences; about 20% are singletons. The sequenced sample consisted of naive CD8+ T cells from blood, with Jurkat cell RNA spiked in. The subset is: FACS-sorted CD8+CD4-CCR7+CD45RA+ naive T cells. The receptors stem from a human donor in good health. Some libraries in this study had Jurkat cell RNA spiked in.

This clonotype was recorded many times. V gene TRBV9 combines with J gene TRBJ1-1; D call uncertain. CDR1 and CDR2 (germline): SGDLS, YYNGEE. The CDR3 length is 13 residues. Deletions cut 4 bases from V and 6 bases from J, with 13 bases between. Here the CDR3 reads CASSIQPEAEAFF. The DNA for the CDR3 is TGTGCCAGCAGCATTCAACCCGAGGCTGAAGCTTTCTTT.

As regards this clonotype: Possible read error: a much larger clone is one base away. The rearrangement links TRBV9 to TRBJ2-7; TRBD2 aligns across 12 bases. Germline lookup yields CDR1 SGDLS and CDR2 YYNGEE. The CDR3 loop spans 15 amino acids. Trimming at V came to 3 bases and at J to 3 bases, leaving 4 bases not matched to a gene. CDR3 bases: TGTGCCAGCAGCGGGAGACTAGCGGGAGACTACGAGCAGTACTTC. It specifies CASSGRLAGDYEQYF.

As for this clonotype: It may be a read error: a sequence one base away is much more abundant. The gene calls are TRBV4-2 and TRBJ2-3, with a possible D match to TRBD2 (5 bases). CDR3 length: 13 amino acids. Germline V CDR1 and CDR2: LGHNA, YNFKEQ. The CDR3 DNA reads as TGTGCCAGCAGCCAAACTGTCCGGGAAAGGCTTAATTTT. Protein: CASSQTVRERLNF.

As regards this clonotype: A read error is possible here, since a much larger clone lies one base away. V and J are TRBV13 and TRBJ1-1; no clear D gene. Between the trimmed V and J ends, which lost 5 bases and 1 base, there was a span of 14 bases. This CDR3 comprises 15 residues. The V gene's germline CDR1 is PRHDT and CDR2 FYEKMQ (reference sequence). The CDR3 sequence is CASSPKGVPNTEAFF. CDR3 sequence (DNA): TGTGCCAGCAGCCCTAAGGGAGTTCCGAACACTGAAGCTTTCTTT.

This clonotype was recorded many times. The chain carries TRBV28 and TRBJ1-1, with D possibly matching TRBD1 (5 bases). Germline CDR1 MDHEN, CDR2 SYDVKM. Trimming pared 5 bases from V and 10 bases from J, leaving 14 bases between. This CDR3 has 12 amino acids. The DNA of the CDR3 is TGTGCCAGCAGTCCCCGCCAGGGTTCAGCTTTCTTT. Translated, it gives CASSPRQGSAFF.

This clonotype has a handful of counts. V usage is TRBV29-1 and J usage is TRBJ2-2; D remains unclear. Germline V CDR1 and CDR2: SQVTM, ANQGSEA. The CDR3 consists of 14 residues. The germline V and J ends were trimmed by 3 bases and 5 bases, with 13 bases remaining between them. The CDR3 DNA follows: TGCAGCGTTGATAAAAGCAGGAGTACCGGGGAGCTGTTTTTT. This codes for CSVDKSRSTGELFF.

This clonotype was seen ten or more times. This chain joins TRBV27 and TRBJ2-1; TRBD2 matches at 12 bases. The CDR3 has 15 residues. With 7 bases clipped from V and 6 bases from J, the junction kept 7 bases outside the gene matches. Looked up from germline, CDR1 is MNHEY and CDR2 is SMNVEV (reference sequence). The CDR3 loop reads CASNLAGGPFNEQFF. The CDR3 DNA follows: TGTGCCAGCAATCTAGCGGGGGGGCCCTTCAATGAGCAGTTCTTC.

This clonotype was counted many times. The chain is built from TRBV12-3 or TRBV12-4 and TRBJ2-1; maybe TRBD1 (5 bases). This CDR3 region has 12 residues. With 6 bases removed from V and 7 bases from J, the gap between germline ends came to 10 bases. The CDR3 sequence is CASSPQGNEQFF. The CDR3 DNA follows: TGTGCCAGCAGCCCCCAGGGTAATGAGCAGTTCTTC.

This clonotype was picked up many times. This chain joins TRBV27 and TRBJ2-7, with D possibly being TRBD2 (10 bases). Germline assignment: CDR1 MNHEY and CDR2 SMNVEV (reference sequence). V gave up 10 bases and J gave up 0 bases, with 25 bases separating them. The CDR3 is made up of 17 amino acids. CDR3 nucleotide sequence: TGTGCCACACGGGGGGACAGGGCTAGCGGGAGCTCCTACGAGCAGTACTTC. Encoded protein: CATRGDRASGSSYEQYF.

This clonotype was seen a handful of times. The CDR3 region has the DNA TGTGCCAGCAGTAGTGGAGGGGGCCCGAATGAAAAACTGTTTTTT. Amino acid sequence: CASSSGGGPNEKLFF. This sequence joins TRBV7-9 and TRBJ1-4; TRBD1 agrees at 7 bases. The CDR3 loop spans 15 amino acids. Germline lookup yields CDR1 SEHNR and CDR2 FQNEAQ (reference sequence). After removal of 6 bases from V and 5 bases from J, the junction contained 9 bases not matched to a gene.